This T cell receptor beta chain was observed in a study of T cell changes during pregnancy in multiple sclerosis. Looked up from germline, CDR1 is MNHNY and CDR2 is SVGAGI (reference sequence). The CDR3 contains 15 residues. V was trimmed by 8 bases and J by 2 bases, leaving 17 bases between them. The assay was immunoSEQ multiplex PCR, and TCRdb's table has in-frame clones only and misses some. This table holds 58,000 or so clones, around nine tenths found once. The origin of this receptor is a female donor with multiple sclerosis, enrolled in a pregnancy study. This sequence joins TRBV6-6 and TRBJ2-3; D might be TRBD2 (6 bases). Sequencing was performed on CD4+ T cells from peripheral blood mononuclear cells, taken in the third trimester of pregnancy. The CDR3 here is CASLKNGGNTDTQYF. The CDR3 DNA reads as TGTGCCAGCTTAAAAAACGGGGGAAACACAGATACGCAGTATTTT.